This TCR beta chain appears in the sequencing data of a study of T cell responses to AZD1222 COVID-19 vaccine. To note about this clone: Its antigen is unidentified.

Germline V gene data show CDR1 as SGHDT and CDR2 as YYEEEE. Trimming removed 7 bases from V and 10 bases from J, with 14 bases in between. This CDR3 is 12 amino acids long. Clones were sequenced by immunoSEQ multiplex PCR, and TCRdb holds only the in-frame ones, with some missing. Here the sample spans approximately 200,000 clones, about 86% being singletons. General study points: The donor cohort was predominantly white British with a female majority, and clonal diversity may have been underestimated. CD4 TCRs covered the whole spike, strongest at regions 160-218 and 743-854. Among spike-specific TCRs, nearly half reportedly target unmutated variant regions.

The origin of this receptor is an adult in good health. The chain uses TRBV5-6 and TRBJ1-4; D unresolved. The source was peripheral blood, collected on day 0 of AZD1222 vaccination. In DNA, the CDR3 is TGTGCCAGCCAATTTGCCCGGGGAAAACTGTTTTTT. Translated, it gives CASQFARGKLFF.